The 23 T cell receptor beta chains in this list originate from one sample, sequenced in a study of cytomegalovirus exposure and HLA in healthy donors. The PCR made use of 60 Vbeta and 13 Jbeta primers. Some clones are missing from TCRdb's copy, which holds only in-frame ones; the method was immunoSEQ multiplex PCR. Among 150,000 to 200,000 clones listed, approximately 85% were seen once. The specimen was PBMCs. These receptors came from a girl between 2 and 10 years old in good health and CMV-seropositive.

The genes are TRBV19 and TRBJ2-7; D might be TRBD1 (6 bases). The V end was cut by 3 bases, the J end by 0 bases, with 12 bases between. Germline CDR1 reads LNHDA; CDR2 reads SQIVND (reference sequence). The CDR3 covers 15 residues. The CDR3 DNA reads TGTGCCAGTAGTATGGGGCAGGGGAGCTCCTACGAGCAGTACTTC. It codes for CASSMGQGSSYEQYF.

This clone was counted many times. The CDR3 sequence is CASLLTPGGSEKLFF. DNA of the CDR3: TGTGCCAGCCTCCTGACCCCAGGGGGCTCAGAAAAACTGTTTTTT. The chain uses TRBV6-1 and TRBJ1-4; 8 positions agree with TRBD1. This CDR3 contains 15 residues. Germline values: CDR1 MNHNS, CDR2 SASEGT. Trimming took 8 bases from V and 8 from J; bases not matched to a gene: 13.

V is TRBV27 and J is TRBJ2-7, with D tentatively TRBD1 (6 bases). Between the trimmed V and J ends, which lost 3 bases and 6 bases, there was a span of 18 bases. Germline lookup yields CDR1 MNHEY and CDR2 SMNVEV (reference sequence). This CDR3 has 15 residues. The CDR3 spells CASSFALGASSEQYF. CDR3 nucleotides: TGTGCCAGCAGTTTTGCTCTGGGGGCCTCTAGCGAGCAGTACTTC.

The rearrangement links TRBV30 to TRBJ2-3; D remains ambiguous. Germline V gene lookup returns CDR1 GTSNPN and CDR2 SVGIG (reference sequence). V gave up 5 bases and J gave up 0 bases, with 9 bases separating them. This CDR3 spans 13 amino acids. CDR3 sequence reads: CAWSQASTDTQYF. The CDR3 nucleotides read TGTGCCTGGTCCCAGGCTAGCACAGATACGCAGTATTTT.

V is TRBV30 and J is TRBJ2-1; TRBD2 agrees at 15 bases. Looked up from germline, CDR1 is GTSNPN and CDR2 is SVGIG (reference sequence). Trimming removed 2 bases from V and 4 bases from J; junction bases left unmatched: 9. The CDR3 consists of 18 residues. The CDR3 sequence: CAWSRGLAGGGMYNEQFF. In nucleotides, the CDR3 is TGTGCCTGGAGTAGAGGACTAGCGGGAGGGGGAATGTACAATGAGCAGTTCTTC.

Here the CDR3 DNA reads TGTGCCAGCAGTTTCCTGGGACAGGGAAGTGAGCAGTTCTTC. Translating gives CASSFLGQGSEQFF. The chain has TRBV28 and TRBJ2-1; 9 bases are a match to TRBD1. Germline values: CDR1 MDHEN, CDR2 SYDVKM. The CDR3 covers 14 residues. Trimming cost V 3 bases and J 9 bases; bases outside gene matches: 6. Full variable domain (rest looked up from reference TRBV28 and TRBJ2-1): DVKVTQSSRYLVKRTGEKVFLECVQDMDHENMFWYRQDPGLGLRLIYFSYDVKMKEKGDIPEGYSVSREKKERFSLILESASTNQTSMYLCASSFLGQGSEQFFGPGTRLTVL.

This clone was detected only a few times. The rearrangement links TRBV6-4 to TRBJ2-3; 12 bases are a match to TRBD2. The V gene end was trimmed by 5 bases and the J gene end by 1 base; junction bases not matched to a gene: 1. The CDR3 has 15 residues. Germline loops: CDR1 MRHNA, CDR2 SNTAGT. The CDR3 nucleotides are TGTGCCAGCAGTCGGACTAGCGGGGGCACAGATACGCAGTATTTT. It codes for CASSRTSGGTDTQYF.

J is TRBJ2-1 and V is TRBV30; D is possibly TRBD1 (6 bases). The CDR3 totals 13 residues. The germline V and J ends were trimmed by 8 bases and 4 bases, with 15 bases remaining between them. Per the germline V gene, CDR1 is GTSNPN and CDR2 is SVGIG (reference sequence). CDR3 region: CAGDLGGYNEQFF. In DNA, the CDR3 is TGTGCCGGAGACTTAGGGGGATACAATGAGCAGTTCTTC.

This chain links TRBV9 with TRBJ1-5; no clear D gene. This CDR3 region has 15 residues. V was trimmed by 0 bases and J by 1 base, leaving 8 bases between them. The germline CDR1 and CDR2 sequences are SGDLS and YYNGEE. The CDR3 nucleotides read TGTGCCAGCAGCGTAGCCGGGGTAAGCAATCAGCCCCAGCATTTT. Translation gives CASSVAGVSNQPQHF.

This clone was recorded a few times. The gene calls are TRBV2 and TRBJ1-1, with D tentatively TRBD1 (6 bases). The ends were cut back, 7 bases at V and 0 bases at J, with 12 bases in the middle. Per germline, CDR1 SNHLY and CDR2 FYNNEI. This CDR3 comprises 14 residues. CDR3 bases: TGTGCCAGCAAATCCAGGGGTATGAACACTGAAGCTTTCTTT. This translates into CASKSRGMNTEAFF.

The CDR3 DNA is TGTGCCAGTTCTCCGGACATTAGCAATCAGCCCCAGCATTTT. Residues: CASSPDISNQPQHF. This rearrangement joins TRBV19 to TRBJ1-5; D possibly corresponds to TRBD1 (5 bases). The CDR3 loop spans 14 amino acids. Trimming removed 8 bases at V and 0 bases at J, with 11 bases between. Germline V gene lookup returns CDR1 LNHDA and CDR2 SQIVND (reference sequence).

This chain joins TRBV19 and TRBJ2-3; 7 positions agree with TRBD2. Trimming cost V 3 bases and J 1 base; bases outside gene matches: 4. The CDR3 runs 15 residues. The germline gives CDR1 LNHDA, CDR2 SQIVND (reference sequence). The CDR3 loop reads CASSIGTMGTDTQYF. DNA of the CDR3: TGTGCCAGTAGTATCGGGACTATGGGCACAGATACGCAGTATTTT.

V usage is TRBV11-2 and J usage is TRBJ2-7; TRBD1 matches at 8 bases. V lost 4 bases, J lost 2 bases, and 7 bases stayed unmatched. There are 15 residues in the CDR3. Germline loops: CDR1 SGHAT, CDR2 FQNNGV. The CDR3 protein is CASSSYRGRTYEQYF. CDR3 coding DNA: TGTGCCAGCAGCTCATACAGGGGGAGAACCTACGAGCAGTACTTC.

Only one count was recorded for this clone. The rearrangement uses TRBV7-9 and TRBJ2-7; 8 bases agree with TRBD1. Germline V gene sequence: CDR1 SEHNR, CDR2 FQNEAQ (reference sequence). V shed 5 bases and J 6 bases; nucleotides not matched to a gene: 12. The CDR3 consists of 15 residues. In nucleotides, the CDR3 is TGTGCCAGCAGCCTGAATCCGGGACAGGAGAGCGAGCAGTACTTC. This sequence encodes CASSLNPGQESEQYF. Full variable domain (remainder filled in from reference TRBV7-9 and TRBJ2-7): DTGVSQNPRHKITKRGQNVTFRCDPISEHNRLYWYRQTLGQGPEFLTYFQNEAQLEKSRLLSDRFSAERPKGSFSTLEIQRTEQGDSAMYLCASSLNPGQESEQYFGPGTRLTVT.

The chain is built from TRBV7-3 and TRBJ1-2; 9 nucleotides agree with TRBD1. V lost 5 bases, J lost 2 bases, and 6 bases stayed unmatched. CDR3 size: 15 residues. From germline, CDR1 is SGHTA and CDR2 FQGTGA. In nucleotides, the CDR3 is TGTGCCAGCAGCCCGAGGACAGGGGCAAACTATGGCTACACCTTC. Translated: CASSPRTGANYGYTF.

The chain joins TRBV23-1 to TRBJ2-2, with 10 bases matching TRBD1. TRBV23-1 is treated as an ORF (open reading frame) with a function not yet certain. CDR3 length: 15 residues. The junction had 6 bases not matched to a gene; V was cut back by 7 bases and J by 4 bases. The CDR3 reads CASIADRGSTGELFF. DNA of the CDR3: TGCGCCAGCATCGCGGACAGGGGGAGCACCGGGGAGCTGTTTTTT.

CDR3 DNA: TGCAGCGTTTCCGGGATCCTATTAGACACTGAAGCTTTCTTT. It specifies CSVSGILLDTEAFF. This chain joins TRBV29-1 and TRBJ1-1, with D unresolved. The V gene lost 5 bases and the J gene lost 3 bases, with 16 bases spanning the gap. The germline CDR1 and CDR2 sequences are SQVTM and ANQGSEA. CDR3 length equals 14 residues.

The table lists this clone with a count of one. The CDR3 reads CASSQSFSGLVDNEQFF. The CDR3 region has the DNA TGCGCCAGCAGCCAGTCCTTCTCGGGACTGGTCGACAATGAGCAGTTCTTC. The gene calls are TRBV4-1 and TRBJ2-1; D possibly corresponds to TRBD2 (6 bases). This CDR3 contains 17 residues. Germline values: CDR1 MGHRA, CDR2 YSYEKL. V lost 3 bases and J lost 5, with 20 bases in between.

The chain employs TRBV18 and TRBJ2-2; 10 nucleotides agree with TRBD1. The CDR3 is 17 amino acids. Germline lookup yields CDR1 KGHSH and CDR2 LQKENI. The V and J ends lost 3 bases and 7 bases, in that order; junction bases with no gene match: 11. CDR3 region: CASSPFAPGQGSGELFF. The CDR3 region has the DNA TGTGCCAGCTCACCTTTTGCTCCGGGACAGGGGAGCGGGGAGCTGTTTTTT.

The CDR3 is CASSQGQGPARQYF. CDR3 DNA: TGCGCCAGCAGCCAAGGACAGGGACCCGCCCGGCAGTACTTC. V is TRBV4-1 and J is TRBJ2-7, with TRBD1 matching 7 bases. The CDR3 sequence is 14 residues long. The trim removed 1 base at V and 9 bases at J, leaving 9 bases unmatched. Per germline, CDR1 MGHRA and CDR2 YSYEKL.

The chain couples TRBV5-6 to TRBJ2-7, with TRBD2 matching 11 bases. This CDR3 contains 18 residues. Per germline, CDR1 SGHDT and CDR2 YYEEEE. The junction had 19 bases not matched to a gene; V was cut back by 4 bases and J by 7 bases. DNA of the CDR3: TGTGCCAGCAGCGCCCTCACCGGGGGTAGCGGGAGGGTGAAGGAGCAGTACTTC. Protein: CASSALTGGSGRVKEQYF. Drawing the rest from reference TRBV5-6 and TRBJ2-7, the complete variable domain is DAGVTQSPTHLIKTRGQQVTLRCSPKSGHDTVSWYQQALGQGPQFIFQYYEEEERQRGNFPDRFSGHQFPNYSSELNVNALLLGDSALYLCASSALTGGSGRVKEQYFGPGTRLTVT.

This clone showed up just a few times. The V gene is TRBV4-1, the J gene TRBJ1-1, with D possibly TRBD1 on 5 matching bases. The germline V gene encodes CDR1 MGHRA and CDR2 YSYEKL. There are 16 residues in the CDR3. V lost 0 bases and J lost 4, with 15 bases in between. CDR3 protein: CASSQDLLGGGTEAFF. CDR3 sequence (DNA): TGCGCCAGCAGCCAAGATCTCCTGGGGGGTGGCACTGAAGCTTTCTTT.

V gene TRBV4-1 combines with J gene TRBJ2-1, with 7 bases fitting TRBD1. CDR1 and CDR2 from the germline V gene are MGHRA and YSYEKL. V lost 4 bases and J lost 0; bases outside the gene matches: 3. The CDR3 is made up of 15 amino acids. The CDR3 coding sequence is TGCGCCAGCAGCCCGGGGACAGACTCCTACAATGAGCAGTTCTTC. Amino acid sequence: CASSPGTDSYNEQFF.